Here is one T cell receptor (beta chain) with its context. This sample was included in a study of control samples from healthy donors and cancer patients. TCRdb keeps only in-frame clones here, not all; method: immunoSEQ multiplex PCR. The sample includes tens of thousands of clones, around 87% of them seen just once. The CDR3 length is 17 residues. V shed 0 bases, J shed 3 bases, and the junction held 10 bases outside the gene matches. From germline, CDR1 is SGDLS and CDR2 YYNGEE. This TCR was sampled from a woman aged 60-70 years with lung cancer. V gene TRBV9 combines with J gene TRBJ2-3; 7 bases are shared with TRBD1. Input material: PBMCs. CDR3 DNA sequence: TGTGCCAGCAGCGTAGCCTTTCAACAGGGGATGACAGATACGCAGTATTTT. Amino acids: CASSVAFQQGMTDTQYF.